Listed here are 15 T cell receptor beta chains from one sample, sequenced in a study of control samples from healthy donors and cancer patients. Repertoires were generated with immunoSEQ multiplex PCR, while TCRdb's copy carries only in-frame clones and drops some. Here the sample spans approximately 150,000 clones, 91% being singletons. Sample: blood. The receptors originated from a man aged 25-40 years in good health.

This chain links TRBV5-8 with TRBJ1-4; D remains ambiguous. The germline CDR1 and CDR2 sequences are SGHTS and YDEGEE. Trimming left V 2 bases short and J 7 bases short, with 18 bases between. The CDR3 is 16 residues long. CDR3 DNA: TGTGCCAGCAGCTTTCGCCGGCTTAGGGTTTCTGAAAAACTGTTTTTT. As protein: CASSFRRLRVSEKLFF.

The chain links TRBV9 to TRBJ1-2; TRBD1 might be the D (5 bases). CDR1 is SGDLS, CDR2 YYNGEE, per germline. The length of the CDR3 is 14 residues. Trimming left V 0 bases short and J 5 bases short, with 11 bases between. The CDR3 sequence is CASSVASGSYGYTF. The CDR3 DNA follows: TGTGCCAGCAGCGTAGCTTCAGGGAGTTATGGCTACACCTTC.

The V call is TRBV28, the J call TRBJ2-7; TRBD1 is a possible D gene (6 bases). Per germline, CDR1 MDHEN and CDR2 SYDVKM. There are 16 residues in the CDR3. The V gene lost 3 bases and the J gene lost 0 bases, with 15 bases spanning the gap. The CDR3 DNA reads as TGTGCCAGCAGTTTCTCCCCTAGGACAGCCTCCTACGAGCAGTACTTC. This codes for CASSFSPRTASYEQYF.

The rearrangement links TRBV11-3 to TRBJ2-2, with 11 bases identical to TRBD1. The length of the CDR3 is 17 residues. CDR1 is SGHNT, CDR2 YENEEA, per germline. V shed 4 bases, J shed 7 bases, and the junction held 11 bases outside the gene matches. The CDR3 sequence is CASSSHPGQGGIGELFF. In DNA, the CDR3 is TGTGCCAGCAGCTCACATCCGGGACAGGGGGGAATCGGGGAGCTGTTTTTT. Full variable domain (rest looked up from reference TRBV11-3 and TRBJ2-2): EAGVVQSPRYKIIEKKQPVAFWCNPISGHNTLYWYLQNLGQGPELLIRYENEEAVDDSQLPKDRFSAERLKGVDSTLKIQPAELGDSAVYLCASSSHPGQGGIGELFFGEGSRLTVL.

This clone came up once. CDR3 nucleotides: TGTGCCAGCGCACGGGCAGAGACTAACTATGGCTACACCTTC. Amino acids: CASARAETNYGYTF. The rearrangement uses TRBV7-8 and TRBJ1-2, with D unclear. V was clipped by 8 bases and J by 0 bases, with 13 bases between them. CDR1 and CDR2 (germline): SGHVS, FQNEAQ. The CDR3 is 14 amino acids.

The chain has TRBV11-2 and TRBJ1-3; D remains unclear. Germline lookup yields CDR1 SGHAT and CDR2 FQNNGV. The CDR3 has 16 amino acids. V was trimmed by 5 bases and J by 2 bases, leaving 16 bases between them. The CDR3 sequence is CASSPTPWTAGNTIYF. DNA of the CDR3: TGTGCCAGCAGCCCTACTCCTTGGACGGCTGGAAACACCATATATTTT.

The gene calls are TRBV7-9 and TRBJ2-5; 13 nucleotides align to TRBD2. Germline loops: CDR1 SEHNR, CDR2 FQNEAQ (reference sequence). The CDR3 is made up of 18 amino acids. V was pared by 5 bases and J by 5 bases, with 14 bases of the junction left unmatched. CDR3 in amino acids: CASSILTSGGPRVETQYF. The CDR3 nucleotides are TGTGCCAGCAGCATACTGACTAGCGGGGGGCCTAGGGTTGAGACCCAGTACTTC.

The chain is built from TRBV3-1 (or the pseudogene TRBV3-2) and TRBJ2-5; 9 bases are shared with TRBD2. This CDR3 has 13 amino acids. CDR1 is LGHDT and CDR2 is YNNKEL in the germline V gene (reference sequence). With V trimmed by 4 bases and J by 7 bases, 4 bases remained unmatched. The CDR3 reads CASSLAGDTTQYF. The CDR3 DNA sequence: TGTGCCAGCAGCCTAGCGGGGGACACGACCCAGTACTTC.

The V and J genes are TRBV9 and TRBJ2-1; 7 positions match TRBD1. The J segment lost 4 bases and the V segment lost 3 bases, leaving 7 bases of the junction unmatched. The CDR3 loop spans 15 amino acids. Germline V gene lookup returns CDR1 SGDLS and CDR2 YYNGEE. The CDR3 loop is CASSGSGGAYNEQFF. The CDR3 DNA is TGTGCCAGCAGCGGTTCAGGGGGAGCGTACAATGAGCAGTTCTTC.

The J gene is TRBJ2-7, the V gene TRBV5-1; 8 bases agree with TRBD1. CDR1 SGHRS and CDR2 YFSETQ come from the germline V gene. The CDR3 is 15 amino acids. Trimming at V came to 6 bases and at J to 0 bases, leaving 8 bases not matched to a gene. The CDR3, as DNA: TGCGCCAGCAAACTATACAGGGGGAGCTCCTACGAGCAGTACTTC. Its protein product is CASKLYRGSSYEQYF.

This chain uses TRBV5-1 with TRBJ1-6; D may be TRBD1 (5 bases). The germline V gene has CDR1 SGHRS and CDR2 YFSETQ. Trimming removed 4 bases at V and 9 bases at J, with 20 bases between. This CDR3 spans 16 amino acids. Written as DNA, the CDR3 is TGCGCCAGCAGCATATCGGCCCGGCAGGGCGGTTCACCCCTCCACTTT. Translated: CASSISARQGGSPLHF.

The chain employs TRBV5-5 and TRBJ1-1; possible D gene TRBD1, 5 bases. The CDR3 is made up of 14 amino acids. Trimming took 5 bases from V and 4 from J, leaving 15 bases between them. CDR1 SGHKS and CDR2 YYEKEE come from the germline V gene (reference sequence). The CDR3 reads CASSSATVLTEAFF. The CDR3, as DNA: TGTGCCAGCAGTTCCGCGACAGTGCTCACTGAAGCTTTCTTT.

The rearrangement joins TRBV7-2 to TRBJ2-3; TRBD1 agrees at 8 bases. Germline V lookup: CDR1 SGHTA, CDR2 FQGNSA. Trimming took 5 bases from V and 2 from J; bases not matched to a gene: 9. The CDR3 is made up of 16 amino acids. This CDR3 is CASSIALGQDTDTQYF. In DNA, the CDR3 is TGTGCCAGCAGCATCGCTTTGGGACAGGACACAGATACGCAGTATTTT.

V usage is TRBV2 and J usage is TRBJ1-1, with 7 bases aligning to TRBD1. In germline, CDR1 is SNHLY, CDR2 FYNNEI. The CDR3 runs 14 residues. Losses at the gene ends were 6 bases for V and 1 base for J; bases not matched to a gene: 5. The CDR3 DNA reads as TGTGCCAGCAGCCTGGGACAGCCGAACACTGAAGCTTTCTTT. It encodes CASSLGQPNTEAFF.

This chain links TRBV18 with TRBJ2-3; TRBD2 aligns across 9 bases. Germline V gene sequence: CDR1 KGHSH, CDR2 LQKENI. The V segment lost 3 bases and the J segment 0 bases; nucleotides outside the gene matches: 10. The length of the CDR3 is 18 residues. CDR3 protein: CASSPTGATSGSTDTQYF. Here the CDR3 DNA reads TGTGCCAGCTCACCCACTGGGGCGACTAGCGGTAGCACAGATACGCAGTATTTT.